These 20 T cell receptor beta chains were sequenced from one sample in a study of blood T cell repertoires in COVID-19. Sequencing used immunoSEQ multiplex PCR; TCRdb keeps in-frame clones, though not all of them. The repertoire has some 56,000 clones, 86% of them found once; the top ten carry about 26%. The sample taken for sequencing was peripheral blood. The receptors were sampled from a woman aged 80 or over with acute or convalescent COVID-19.

The V gene is TRBV13, the J gene TRBJ2-7, with TRBD1 matching over 10 bases. The CDR3 length is 14 residues. V dropped 2 bases and J dropped 4; count of bases not matched to a gene: 2. The germline V gene has CDR1 PRHDT and CDR2 FYEKMQ (reference sequence). Here the CDR3 DNA reads TGTGCCAGCAGCTTACGACAGGGGGCGTACGAGCAGTACGTC. It encodes CASSLRQGAYEQYV.

The gene calls are TRBV29-1 and TRBJ2-1; 11 nucleotides line up with TRBD1. The CDR3 is 15 amino acids. V was pared by 4 bases and J by 6 bases, with 8 bases of the junction left unmatched. From germline, CDR1 is SQVTM and CDR2 ANQGSEA. The CDR3 region has the DNA TGCAGCGTTGTTGGAGGGACAGGGGGGGGCAATGAGCAGTTCTTC. It yields the protein CSVVGGTGGGNEQFF.

The chain combines TRBV11-2 with TRBJ1-2; 12 bases are a match to TRBD1. From germline, CDR1 is SGHAT and CDR2 FQNNGV. The V segment lost 5 bases and the J segment 0 bases; nucleotides outside the gene matches: 10. The CDR3 is 18 residues long. CDR3 region: CASSPNRDRGLSNYGYTF. The CDR3 DNA follows: TGTGCCAGCAGCCCCAACCGGGACAGGGGGCTCTCTAACTATGGCTACACCTTC.

In DNA, the CDR3 is TGTGCCAGCTCCCCAAGCGGGCAACGCGAGCAGTACGTC. This encodes CASSPSGQREQYV. This chain links TRBV6-6 with TRBJ2-7; possibly TRBD2 for D (6 bases). The germline gives CDR1 MNHNY, CDR2 SVGAGI (reference sequence). Trimming pared 8 bases from V and 6 bases from J, leaving 17 bases between. CDR3 size: 13 residues.

This sequence joins TRBV16 and TRBJ1-1; 9 positions match TRBD1. CDR3 length: 14 amino acids. V was clipped by 4 bases and J by 7 bases; unmatched bases: 7. CDR1 KGHSY and CDR2 FQNENV come from the germline V gene. The CDR3 DNA is TGTGCCAGCAGCCCGGGACAGGGTTCTCGTGAAGCTTTCTTT. Translating gives CASSPGQGSREAFF.

This chain connects TRBV6-2 or TRBV6-3 to TRBJ2-3; TRBD2 agrees at 9 bases. With 4 bases clipped from V and 4 bases from J, the junction kept 9 bases outside the gene matches. CDR1 and CDR2 from the germline V gene are MNHEY and SVGEGT. The CDR3 has 16 residues. CDR3 nucleotide sequence: TGTGCCAGCAGTTTGATTATAGGCGGGGGGGCAGATACGCAGTATTTT. Protein: CASSLIIGGGADTQYF.

The chain carries TRBV19 and TRBJ2-1, with 7 bases lining up with TRBD1. CDR3 length: 15 residues. The junction had 12 bases not matched to a gene; V was cut back by 6 bases and J by 7 bases. Germline V gene sequence: CDR1 LNHDA, CDR2 SQIVND (reference sequence). For the CDR3, the DNA is TGTGCCAGTAGACTCGGACAGGCCAAAGGGAATGAGCAGTTCTTC. It yields the protein CASRLGQAKGNEQFF.

V usage is TRBV5-1 and J usage is TRBJ1-2, with a tentative D call TRBD1 (5 bases). The germline gives CDR1 SGHRS, CDR2 YFSETQ. The CDR3 sequence is 12 residues long. V was clipped by 4 bases and J by 8 bases, with 12 bases between them. The CDR3 here is CASSVGEEGYTF. The CDR3 DNA reads TGCGCCAGCAGCGTAGGGGAGGAAGGCTACACCTTC.

The rearrangement uses TRBV10-3 and TRBJ1-2; maybe TRBD1 (5 bases). CDR3 size: 13 residues. Trimming removed 3 bases at V and 8 bases at J, with 13 bases between. The germline V gene has CDR1 ENHRY and CDR2 SYGVKD. Here the CDR3 reads CAISEWQGSGYTF. The CDR3 nucleotides are TGTGCCATCAGTGAATGGCAGGGAAGCGGCTACACCTTC.

The chain links TRBV21-1 to TRBJ2-6; the DNA was not used to check the table's D call, TRBD1. TRBV21-1 is shown as a pseudogene. The CDR3 runs 17 residues. CDR3 protein: CASEAAGVRSGANVLTF. The CDR3 DNA is TGTGCCAGCGAGGCGGCAGGGGTGCGATCTGGGGCCAACGTCCTGACTTTC.

The genes are TRBV15 and TRBJ1-2, with 7 bases fitting TRBD1. The length of the CDR3 is 15 residues. CDR1 LNHNV and CDR2 YYDKDF come from the germline V gene (reference sequence). J lost 6 bases, V lost 1 base, and 8 bases had no gene match. In DNA, the CDR3 is TGTGCCACCAGCAGAGGGGGAAGACAGGGTCATGGCTACACCTTC. This sequence encodes CATSRGGRQGHGYTF.

This chain connects TRBV5-1 to TRBJ1-5; 7 positions agree with TRBD1. The CDR3 loop spans 15 amino acids. Germline-derived CDR1 and CDR2 are SGHRS and YFSETQ. V trimming: 4 bases; J trimming: 3 bases; junction bases outside the gene matches: 7. CDR3 in DNA: TGCGCCAGCAGCGAATCTGACAGGGACAATCAGCCCCAGCATTTT. Protein sequence: CASSESDRDNQPQHF.

The V and J genes are TRBV19 and TRBJ1-2, with no clear D. V lost 5 bases, J lost 7 bases, and 11 bases lay in between. The CDR3 sequence is 12 residues long. Germline CDR1 and CDR2: LNHDA and SQIVND (reference sequence). CDR3 amino acids: CASSASGLGYTF. The CDR3 nucleotides are TGTGCCAGTAGTGCGTCAGGTCTTGGCTACACCTTC.

Written as DNA, the CDR3 is TGTGCCAGCCGACAGGGGGATCAGCCCCAGCATTTT. This translates into CASRQGDQPQHF. The chain links TRBV12-3 or TRBV12-4 to TRBJ1-5; TRBD1 agrees at 9 bases. The junction had 1 base not matched to a gene; V was cut back by 8 bases and J by 5 bases. The CDR3 has 12 amino acids.

The V gene is TRBV2, the J gene TRBJ2-2, with TRBD2 identical over 9 bases. The CDR3 length is 16 residues. Germline assignment: CDR1 SNHLY and CDR2 FYNNEI. J gave up 7 bases and V 4 bases, and 10 bases lay outside the gene matches. The CDR3 DNA follows: TGTGCCAGCAGTGGGGCGGGAGGGCCAAATTTCGGGGAGCTGTTTTTT. Protein sequence: CASSGAGGPNFGELFF.

CDR3 amino acids: CSGEGTGGLNTEAFF. CDR3 DNA: TGCAGCGGGGAGGGGACAGGGGGTTTGAACACTGAAGCTTTCTTT. The chain joins TRBV29-1 to TRBJ1-1; TRBD1 matches 11 bases. This CDR3 spans 15 amino acids. Germline V gene lookup returns CDR1 SQVTM and CDR2 ANQGSEA. V was clipped by 7 bases and J by 0 bases; unmatched bases: 7. Combining the CDR3 with reference TRBV29-1 and TRBJ1-1 gives the whole variable domain SAVISQKPSRDICQRGTSLTIQCQVDSQVTMMFWYRQQPGQSLTLIATANQGSEATYESGFVIDKFPISRPNLTFSTLTVSNMSPEDSSIYLCSGEGTGGLNTEAFFGQGTRLTVV.

The genes are TRBV2 and TRBJ1-1; no clear D gene. Germline lookup yields CDR1 SNHLY and CDR2 FYNNEI. The CDR3 totals 14 residues. The ends were cut back, 1 base at V and 4 bases at J, with 10 bases in the middle. CDR3 protein: CASSEVYVSTEAFF. In nucleotides, the CDR3 is TGTGCCAGCAGTGAAGTTTACGTGAGCACTGAAGCTTTCTTT.

With regard to this clone: The same CDR3 arises from other DNA sequences in this sample as well. V gene TRBV3-1 (or the pseudogene TRBV3-2) combines with J gene TRBJ2-5; D unresolved. In germline, CDR1 is LGHDT, CDR2 YNNKEL (reference sequence). The CDR3 loop spans 13 amino acids. Deletions cut 1 base from V and 5 bases from J, with 8 bases between. Written as DNA, the CDR3 is TGTGCCAGCAGCCAAGGACTCGGGGAGACCCAGTACTTC. Protein product: CASSQGLGETQYF.

This chain uses TRBV14 with TRBJ1-1, with no clear D. Germline values: CDR1 SGHDN, CDR2 FVKESK. The CDR3 sequence is 16 residues long. The ends were cut back, 0 bases at V and 0 bases at J, with 11 bases in the middle. This chain's CDR3 is CASSQDLYTVNTEAFF. The CDR3 coding sequence is TGTGCCAGCAGCCAAGATCTCTATACCGTGAACACTGAAGCTTTCTTT.

The chain combines TRBV6-4 with TRBJ2-1; 10 nucleotides align to TRBD1. Per the germline V gene, CDR1 is MRHNA and CDR2 is SNTAGT. The CDR3 totals 14 residues. V was pared by 4 bases and J by 10 bases, with 7 bases of the junction left unmatched. CDR3 in amino acids: CASSARQGAGEQFF. The CDR3 DNA is TGTGCCAGCAGTGCCCGACAGGGGGCAGGGGAGCAGTTCTTC.